A selection of T cell receptor beta chains follows, all from one sample in a study of blood T cell repertoires in COVID-19. TCRdb's table, derived via immunoSEQ multiplex PCR, lists solely in-frame clones and lacks some. The sample includes about 170,000 clones, around 80% of them seen just once. Sequenced material: peripheral blood. These receptors all come from a woman at least 80 years old with active or convalescent COVID-19. CDR3s include the opening cysteine and the closing phenylalanine or tryptophan. The D gene is left open where the match is weak. The listing skips clone size in some rows; elsewhere it reads once, few, many or a size class.

TRBJ2-5,-,TRBD1,TRBV19,TGTGCCAGTAGTATTGAGACAGGGTACCAAGAGACCCAGTACTTC,CASSIETGYQETQYF
TRBJ1-1,-,-,TRBV7-2,TGTGCCAGCAGCTTAGAAGCTAACCTGAACACTGAAGCTTTCTTT,CASSLEANLNTEAFF
TRBJ1-5,-,-,TRBV12-5,TGTGCTAGTGGTTTTTTACCGGGAGGCCGATCGGTCAATCAGCCCCAGCATTTT,CASGFLPGGRSVNQPQHF
TRBJ1-1,once,-,TRBV6-2/TRBV6-3,TGTGCCAGCAGCTTCGCAGGAAGGAGGATGAACACTGAAGCTTTCTTT,CASSFAGRRMNTEAFF
TRBJ2-1,-,-,TRBV18,TGTGCCAGCTCACCATTGACTTTTGAGCAGTTCTTC,CASSPLTFEQFF
TRBJ1-5,-,-,TRBV12-3/TRBV12-4,TGTGGCAGAGGGCAAGGGGGCAATCAGCCCCAGCATTTT,CGRGQGGNQPQHF
TRBJ2-1,-,-,TRBV2,TGTGCCAGCAGGGCTACAGGGTTCAATGAGCAGTTCTTC,CASRATGFNEQFF
TRBJ1-4,-,-,TRBV9,TGTGCCAGCAGCGTAGCGGAGGGGAGAGGAGAAAAACTGTTTTTT,CASSVAEGRGEKLFF
TRBJ1-2,-,-,TRBV13,TGTGCCAGCAGCTCCCCCGATGCGGCCCTATTACATGGCTACACCTTC,CASSSPDAALLHGYTF
TRBJ2-6,-,TRBD1,TRBV7-2,TGTGCCAGCAGCCCCGACAGGGTGGGGGCCAACGTCCTGACTTTC,CASSPDRVGANVLTF
TRBJ2-5,-,-,TRBV7-7,TGTGCTAGCAGCGTCGGGATTCAAGAGACCCAGTACTTC,CASSVGIQETQYF
TRBJ1-5,-,TRBD1,TRBV2,TGTGCCAGCACCCCGGGACAGGGAGTGGGTCAGCCCCAGCATTTT,CASTPGQGVGQPQHF
TRBJ2-7,-,TRBD1,TRBV6-1,TGTGCCAGCAGTGAATATAAAGACAGGGCAACTTACGAGCAGTACTTC,CASSEYKDRATYEQYF
TRBJ1-2,once,-,TRBV11-1,TGTGCCAGCAGCCGGCGGGCAGAAGAGGGCTACACCTTC,CASSRRAEEGYTF
TRBJ2-2,-,TRBD2,TRBV13,TGTGCCAGCAGCTTGGGACTAGATCTTGGCACCGGGGAGCTGTTTTTT,CASSLGLDLGTGELFF
TRBJ1-1,-,TRBD1,TRBV7-9,TGTGCCAGCAGCTTAATAACAGGGGCGGGCACTGAAGCTTTCTTT,CASSLITGAGTEAFF
TRBJ2-3,-,TRBD2,TRBV4-1,TGCGCCAGCAGCCACCTTCTATGGAGCGCCCGACTAGCGGGGGGAATCACAGATACGCAGTATTTT,CASSHLLWSARLAGGITDTQYF
TRBJ1-1,-,-,TRBV11-3,TGTGCCAGCAGCTTACAGGGGTCCACTGAAGCTTTCTTT,CASSLQGSTEAFF
TRBJ2-1,few,-,TRBV11-3,TGTGCCAGCAGCTTAGTTGGTATAGGAGGTGGGGAGCAGTTCTTC,CASSLVGIGGGEQFF
TRBJ2-4,few,TRBD1,TRBV12-3/TRBV12-4,TGTGCCAGCACAGGGACAGGGAAAAACATTCAGTACTTC,CASTGTGKNIQYF
TRBJ1-1,-,TRBD1,TRBV19,TGTGCCAGTAGTCCCTTGGACAGGGGGCGAAATGAAGCTTTCTTT,CASSPLDRGRNEAFF
TRBJ1-4,-,TRBD1,TRBV6-6,TGTGCCAGCACCCGGACAGGACATAATGAAAAACTGTTTTTT,CASTRTGHNEKLFF
TRBJ1-1,-,TRBD1,TRBV12-5,TGTGCTAGTGGAACCTCAGGGGGGTTGAACACTGAAGCTTTCTTT,CASGTSGGLNTEAFF
TRBJ1-6,-,-,TRBV10-2,TGCGCCAGCATGACAGGTGGTAATTCACCCCTCCACTTT,CASMTGGNSPLHF
TRBJ1-2,-,-,TRBV6-2/TRBV6-3,TGTGCCAGCAGCCTTACAGGGCTGAGGGGCTACACCTTC,CASSLTGLRGYTF
TRBJ2-5,-,-,TRBV25-1,TGTGCCAGCACTCCCCCTGCCTGGCAAGGAACAAAGGGGGAGACCCAGTACTTC,CASTPPAWQGTKGETQYF
TRBJ2-1,-,TRBD2,TRBV19,TGTGCCAGCAAGACTAGCGGGGGTCATAATGAGCAGTTCTTC,CASKTSGGHNEQFF
TRBJ1-2,-,-,TRBV19,TGTGCCAGTAGCCCTGAAACAGCTAACTATGGCTACACCTTC,CASSPETANYGYTF
TRBJ1-6,-,-,TRBV6-2/TRBV6-3,TGTGCCAGCAGTTACACCCCTCCTAATTTTTCACCCCTCCACTTT,CASSYTPPNFSPLHF
TRBJ1-4,-,-,TRBV4-2,TGTGCCAGCAGCCAAGATTGGGCGTCGGGATCTAATGAAAAACTGTTTTTT,CASSQDWASGSNEKLFF
TRBJ1-2,-,-,TRBV12-3/TRBV12-4,TGTGCCAGCAGGGGCAGCCTCAACTATGGCTACACCTTC,CASRGSLNYGYTF
TRBJ1-2,few,-,TRBV7-2,TGTGCCAGCAGCTTAGACAGGGCCGCTAACTATGGCTACACCTTC,CASSLDRAANYGYTF
TRBJ1-1,-,-,TRBV9,TGTGCCAGCAGCGTAAAGTCTAGGCAGCTGAACACTGAAGCTTTCTTT,CASSVKSRQLNTEAFF
TRBJ1-1,-,-,TRBV27,TGTGCCAGCAGATCATACGGACAGTACACTGAAGCTTTCTTT,CASRSYGQYTEAFF
TRBJ2-5,-,-,TRBV4-3,TGCGCCAGCAGCCAAGGGTCGGCGACGGGCCAGTACTTC,CASSQGSATGQYF
TRBJ1-1,few,TRBD1,TRBV27,TGTGCCAGCAGTGCCCAGGGGGCCCAGAACACTGAAGCTTTCTTT,CASSAQGAQNTEAFF
TRBJ1-2,-,-,TRBV5-1,TGCGCCAGCAGCTTGGCCCCGGAGATTAACTATGGCTACACCTTC,CASSLAPEINYGYTF
TRBJ2-1,-,TRBD2,TRBV11-2,TGTGCCAGCAGCATACGACTAGCGGGGGGGCTTAGCTCCTACAATGAGCAGTTCTTC,CASSIRLAGGLSSYNEQFF
TRBJ2-6,-,-,TRBV2,TGTGCCAGCATGGAGGGGTCCGGGGCCAACGTCCTGACTTTC,CASMEGSGANVLTF
TRBJ2-1,few,-,TRBV5-4,TGTGCCAGCAGCTTGGCAGCGGACGGCTACAATGAGCAGTTCTTC,CASSLAADGYNEQFF